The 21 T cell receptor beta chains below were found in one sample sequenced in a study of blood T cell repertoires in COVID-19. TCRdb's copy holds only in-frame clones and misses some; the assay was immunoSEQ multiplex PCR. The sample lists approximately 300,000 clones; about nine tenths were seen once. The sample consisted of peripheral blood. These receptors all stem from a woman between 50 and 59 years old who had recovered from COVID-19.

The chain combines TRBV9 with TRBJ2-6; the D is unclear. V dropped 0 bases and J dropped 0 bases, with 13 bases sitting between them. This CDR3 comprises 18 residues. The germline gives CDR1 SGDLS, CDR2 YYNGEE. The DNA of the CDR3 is TGTGCCAGCAGCGTAGGGGCAGAGTCGCGCTCTGGGGCCAACGTCCTGACTTTC. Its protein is CASSVGAESRSGANVLTF. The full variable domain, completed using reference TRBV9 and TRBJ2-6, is DSGVTQTPKHLITATGQRVTLRCSPRSGDLSVYWYQQSLDQGLQFLIQYYNGEERAKGNILERFSAQQFPDLHSELNLSSLELGDSALYFCASSVGAESRSGANVLTFGAGSRLTVL.

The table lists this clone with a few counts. The DNA for the CDR3 is TGTGCCAGCAGCCCCCGGACTAGAAACAATGAGCAGTTCTTC. Protein sequence: CASSPRTRNNEQFF. This chain uses TRBV7-2 with TRBJ2-1, with TRBD2 matching 7 bases. This CDR3 is built from 14 residues. Trimming took 5 bases from V and 5 from J; bases not matched to a gene: 6. The V gene's germline CDR1 is SGHTA and CDR2 FQGNSA. Looking up the rest from reference TRBV7-2 and TRBJ2-1 gives the full variable domain: GAGVSQSPSNKVTEKGKDVELRCDPISGHTALYWYRQSLGQGLEFLIYFQGNSAPDKSGLPSDRFSAERTGGSVSTLTIQRTQQEDSAVYLCASSPRTRNNEQFFGPGTRLTVL.

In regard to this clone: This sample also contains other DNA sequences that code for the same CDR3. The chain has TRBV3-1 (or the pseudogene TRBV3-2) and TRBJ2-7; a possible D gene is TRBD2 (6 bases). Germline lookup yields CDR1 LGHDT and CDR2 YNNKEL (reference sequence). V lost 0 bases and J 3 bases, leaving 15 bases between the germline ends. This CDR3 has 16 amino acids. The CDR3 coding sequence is TGTGCCAGCAGCCAAGAAGGAGGGGCTATGGGCTACGAGCAGTACTTC. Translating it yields CASSQEGGAMGYEQYF.

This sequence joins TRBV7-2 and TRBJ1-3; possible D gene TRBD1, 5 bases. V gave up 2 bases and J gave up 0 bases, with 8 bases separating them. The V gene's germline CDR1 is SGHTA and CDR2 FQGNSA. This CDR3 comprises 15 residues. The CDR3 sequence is CASSLKGPSGNTIYF. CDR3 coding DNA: TGTGCCAGCAGCTTAAAGGGGCCCTCTGGAAACACCATATATTTT.

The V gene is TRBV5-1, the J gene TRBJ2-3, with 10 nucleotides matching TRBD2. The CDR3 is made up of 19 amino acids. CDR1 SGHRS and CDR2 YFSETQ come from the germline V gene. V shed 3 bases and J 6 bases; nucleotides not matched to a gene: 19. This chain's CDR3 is CASSSRPSGGDRRADTQYF. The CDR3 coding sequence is TGCGCCAGCAGCTCGAGGCCTAGCGGGGGAGACCGACGGGCGGATACGCAGTATTTT.

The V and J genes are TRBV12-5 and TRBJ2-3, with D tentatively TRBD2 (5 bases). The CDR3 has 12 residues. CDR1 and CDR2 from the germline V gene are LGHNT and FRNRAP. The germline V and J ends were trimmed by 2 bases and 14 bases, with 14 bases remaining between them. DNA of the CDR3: TGTGCTAGTGGTTTGTTGAGGGAGCCGGGGTATTTT. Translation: CASGLLREPGYF.

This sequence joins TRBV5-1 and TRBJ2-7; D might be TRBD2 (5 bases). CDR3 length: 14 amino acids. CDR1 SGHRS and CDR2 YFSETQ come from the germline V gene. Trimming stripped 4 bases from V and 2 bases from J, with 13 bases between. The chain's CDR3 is CASSPWTGTYEQYF. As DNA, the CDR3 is TGCGCCAGCAGCCCATGGACGGGGACCTACGAGCAGTACTTC. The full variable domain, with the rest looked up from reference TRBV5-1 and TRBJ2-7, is KAGVTQTPRYLIKTRGQQVTLSCSPISGHRSVSWYQQTPGQGLQFLFEYFSETQRNKGNFPGRFSGRQFSNSRSEMNVSTLELGDSALYLCASSPWTGTYEQYFGPGTRLTVT.

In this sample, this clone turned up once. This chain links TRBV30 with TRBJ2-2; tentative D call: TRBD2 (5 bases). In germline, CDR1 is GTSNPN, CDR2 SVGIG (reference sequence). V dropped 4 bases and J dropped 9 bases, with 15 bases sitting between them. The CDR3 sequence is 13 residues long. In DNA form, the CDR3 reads TGTGCCTGGAAGAGGCGGGTTAGCCGGGAGCTGTTTTTT. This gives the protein CAWKRRVSRELFF.

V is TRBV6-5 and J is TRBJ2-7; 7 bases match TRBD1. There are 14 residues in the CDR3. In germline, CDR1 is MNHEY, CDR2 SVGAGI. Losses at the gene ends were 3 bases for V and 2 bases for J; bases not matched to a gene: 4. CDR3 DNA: TGTGCCAGCAGTTATAACAGGGGAACCTACGAGCAGTACTTC. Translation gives CASSYNRGTYEQYF.

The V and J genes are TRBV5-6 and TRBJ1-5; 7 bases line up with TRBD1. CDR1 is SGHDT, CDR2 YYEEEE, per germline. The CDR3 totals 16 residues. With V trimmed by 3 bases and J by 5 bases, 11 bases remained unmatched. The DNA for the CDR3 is TGTGCCAGCAGCTGCTATATACAGGGGTGCCATCAGCCCCAGCATTTT. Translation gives CASSCYIQGCHQPQHF. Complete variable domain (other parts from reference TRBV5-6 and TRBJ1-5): DAGVTQSPTHLIKTRGQQVTLRCSPKSGHDTVSWYQQALGQGPQFIFQYYEEEERQRGNFPDRFSGHQFPNYSSELNVNALLLGDSALYLCASSCYIQGCHQPQHFGDGTRLSIL.

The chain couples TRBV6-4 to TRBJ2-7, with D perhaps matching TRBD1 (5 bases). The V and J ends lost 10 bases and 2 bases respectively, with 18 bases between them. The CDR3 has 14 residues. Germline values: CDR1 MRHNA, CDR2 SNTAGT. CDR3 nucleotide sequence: TGTGCCAACCGACGACAGCAGAATCCCTACGAGCAGTACTTC. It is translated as CANRRQQNPYEQYF.

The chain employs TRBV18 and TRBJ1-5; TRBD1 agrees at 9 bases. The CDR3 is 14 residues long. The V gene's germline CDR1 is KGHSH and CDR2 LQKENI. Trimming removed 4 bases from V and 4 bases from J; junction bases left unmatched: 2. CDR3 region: CASSLGTGNQPQHF. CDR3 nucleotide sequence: TGTGCCAGCTCACTAGGGACAGGGAATCAGCCCCAGCATTTT.

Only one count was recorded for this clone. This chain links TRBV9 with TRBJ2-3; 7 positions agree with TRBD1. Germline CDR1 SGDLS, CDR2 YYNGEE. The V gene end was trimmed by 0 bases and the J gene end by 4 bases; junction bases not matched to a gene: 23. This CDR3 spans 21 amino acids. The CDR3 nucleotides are TGTGCCAGCAGCGTAGACGGCACCCATTGGAACCAGACAGGGCGGTCAGATACGCAGTATTTT. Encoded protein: CASSVDGTHWNQTGRSDTQYF.

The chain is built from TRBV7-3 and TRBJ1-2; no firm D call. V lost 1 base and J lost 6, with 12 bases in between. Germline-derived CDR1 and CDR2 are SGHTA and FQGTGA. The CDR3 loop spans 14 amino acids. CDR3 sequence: CASSLIPGLDGYTF. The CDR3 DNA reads TGTGCCAGCAGCTTAATACCTGGCCTGGATGGCTACACCTTC. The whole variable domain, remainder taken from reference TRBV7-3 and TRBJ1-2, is GAGVSQTPSNKVTEKGKYVELRCDPISGHTALYWYRQSLGQGPEFLIYFQGTGAADDSGLPNDRFFAVRPEGSVSTLKIQRTERGDSAVYLCASSLIPGLDGYTFGSGTRLTVV.

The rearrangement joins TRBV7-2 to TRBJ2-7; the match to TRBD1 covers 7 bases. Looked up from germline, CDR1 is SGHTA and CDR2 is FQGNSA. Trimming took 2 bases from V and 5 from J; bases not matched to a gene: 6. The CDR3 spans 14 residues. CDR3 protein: CASSLQGQDHEQYF. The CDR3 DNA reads TGTGCCAGCAGCTTACAAGGACAGGACCACGAGCAGTACTTC. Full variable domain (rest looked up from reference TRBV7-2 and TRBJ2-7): GAGVSQSPSNKVTEKGKDVELRCDPISGHTALYWYRQSLGQGLEFLIYFQGNSAPDKSGLPSDRFSAERTGGSVSTLTIQRTQQEDSAVYLCASSLQGQDHEQYFGPGTRLTVT.

CDR3 sequence: CASTTPRGGAEQYF. For the CDR3, the DNA is TGTGCCAGCACCACTCCCCGCGGAGGGGCCGAGCAGTACTTC. The rearrangement links TRBV9 to TRBJ2-7; tentative D call: TRBD2 (6 bases). Trimming stripped 6 bases from V and 6 bases from J, with 19 bases between. Germline CDR1 is SGDLS and CDR2 is YYNGEE. CDR3 length equals 14 residues.

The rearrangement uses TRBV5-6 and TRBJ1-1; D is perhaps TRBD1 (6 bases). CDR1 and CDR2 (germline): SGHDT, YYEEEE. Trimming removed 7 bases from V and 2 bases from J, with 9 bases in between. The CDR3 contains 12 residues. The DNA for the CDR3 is TGTGCCAGCGCGACAGGAAACACTGAAGCTTTCTTT. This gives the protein CASATGNTEAFF.

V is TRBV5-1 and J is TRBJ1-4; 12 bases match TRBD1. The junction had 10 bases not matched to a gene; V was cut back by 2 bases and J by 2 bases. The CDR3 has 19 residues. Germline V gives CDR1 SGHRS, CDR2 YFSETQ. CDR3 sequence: CASSFSPGQGAQTNEKLFF. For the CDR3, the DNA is TGCGCCAGCAGCTTCTCCCCGGGACAGGGGGCGCAGACTAATGAAAAACTGTTTTTT.

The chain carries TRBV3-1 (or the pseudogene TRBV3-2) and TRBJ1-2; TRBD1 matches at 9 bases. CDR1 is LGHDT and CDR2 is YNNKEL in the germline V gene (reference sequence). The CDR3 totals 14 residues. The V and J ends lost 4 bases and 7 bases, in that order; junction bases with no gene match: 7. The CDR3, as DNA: TGTGCCAGCAGCCCGACAGGGGGAGTAGGTGGCTACACCTTC. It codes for CASSPTGGVGGYTF.

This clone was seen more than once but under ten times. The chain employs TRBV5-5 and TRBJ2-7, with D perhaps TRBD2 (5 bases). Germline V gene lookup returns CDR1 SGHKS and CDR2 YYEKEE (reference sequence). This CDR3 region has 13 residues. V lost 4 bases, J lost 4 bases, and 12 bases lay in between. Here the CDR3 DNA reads TGTGCCAGCAGCCTGGACGGAGGTTACGAGCAGTACTTC. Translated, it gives CASSLDGGYEQYF.

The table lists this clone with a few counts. CDR3 sequence reads: CASSPEATGELFF. CDR3 nucleotides: TGTGCCAGCAGCCCCGAGGCCACCGGGGAGCTGTTTTTT. The V and J genes are TRBV7-9 and TRBJ2-2, with D uncertain. With 5 bases removed from V and 4 bases from J, the gap between germline ends came to 8 bases. The CDR3 covers 13 residues. Germline CDR1 and CDR2: SEHNR and FQNEAQ (reference sequence).